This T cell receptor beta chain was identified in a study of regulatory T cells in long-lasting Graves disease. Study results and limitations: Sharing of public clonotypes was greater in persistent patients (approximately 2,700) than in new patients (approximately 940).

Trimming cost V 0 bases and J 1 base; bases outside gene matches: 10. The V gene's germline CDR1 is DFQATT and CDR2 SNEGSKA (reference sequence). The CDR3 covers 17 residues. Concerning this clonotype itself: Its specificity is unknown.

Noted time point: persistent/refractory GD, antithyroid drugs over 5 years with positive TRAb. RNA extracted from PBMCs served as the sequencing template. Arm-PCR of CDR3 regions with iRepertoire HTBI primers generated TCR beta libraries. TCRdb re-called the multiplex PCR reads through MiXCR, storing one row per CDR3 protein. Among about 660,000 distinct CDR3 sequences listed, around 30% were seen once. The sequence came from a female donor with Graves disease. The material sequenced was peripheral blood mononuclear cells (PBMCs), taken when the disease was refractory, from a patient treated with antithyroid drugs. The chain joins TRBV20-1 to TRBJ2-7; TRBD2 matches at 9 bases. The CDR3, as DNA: TGCAGTGCTAGAGATCCTAGCGGGGACAGTCTTTCCTACGAGCAGTACTTC. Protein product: CSARDPSGDSLSYEQYF.